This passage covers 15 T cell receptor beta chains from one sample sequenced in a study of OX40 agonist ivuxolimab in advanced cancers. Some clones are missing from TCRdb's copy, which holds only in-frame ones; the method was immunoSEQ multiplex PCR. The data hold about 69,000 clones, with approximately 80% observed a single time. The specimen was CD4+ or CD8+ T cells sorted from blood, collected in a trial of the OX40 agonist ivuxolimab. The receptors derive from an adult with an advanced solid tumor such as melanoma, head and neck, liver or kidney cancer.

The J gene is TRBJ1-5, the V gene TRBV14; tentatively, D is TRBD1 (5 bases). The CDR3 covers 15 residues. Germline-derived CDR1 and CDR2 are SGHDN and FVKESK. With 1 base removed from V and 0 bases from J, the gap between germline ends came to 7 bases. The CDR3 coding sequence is TGTGCCAGCAGCCAAGGGGGCCTTAGCAATCAGCCCCAGCATTTT. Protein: CASSQGGLSNQPQHF.

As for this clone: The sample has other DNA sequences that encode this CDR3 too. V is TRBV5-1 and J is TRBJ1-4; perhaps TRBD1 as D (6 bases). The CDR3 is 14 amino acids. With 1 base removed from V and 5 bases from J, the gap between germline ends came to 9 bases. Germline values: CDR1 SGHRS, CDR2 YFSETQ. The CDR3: CASSLSGTNEKLFF. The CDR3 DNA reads TGCGCCAGCAGCTTGTCAGGGACAAATGAAAAACTGTTTTTT.

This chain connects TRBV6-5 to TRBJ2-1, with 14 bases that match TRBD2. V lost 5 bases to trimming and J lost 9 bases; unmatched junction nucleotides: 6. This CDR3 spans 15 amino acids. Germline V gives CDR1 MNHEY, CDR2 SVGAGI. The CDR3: CASSKTSGGAREQFF. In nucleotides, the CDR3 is TGTGCCAGCAGTAAGACTAGCGGGGGGGCCCGTGAGCAGTTCTTC.

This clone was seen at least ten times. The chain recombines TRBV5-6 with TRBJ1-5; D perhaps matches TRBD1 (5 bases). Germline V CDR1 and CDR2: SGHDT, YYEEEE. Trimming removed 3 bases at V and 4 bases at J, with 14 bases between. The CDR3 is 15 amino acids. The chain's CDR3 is CASSSRTLQNQPQHF. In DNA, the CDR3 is TGTGCCAGCAGCTCTAGGACACTACAAAATCAGCCCCAGCATTTT.

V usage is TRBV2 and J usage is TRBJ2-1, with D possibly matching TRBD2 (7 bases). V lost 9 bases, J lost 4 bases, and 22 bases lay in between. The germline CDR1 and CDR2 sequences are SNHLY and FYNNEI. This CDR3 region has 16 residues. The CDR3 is CASRVSSGGGYNEQFF. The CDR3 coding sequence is TGTGCCAGTAGGGTGTCTAGCGGAGGGGGATACAATGAGCAGTTCTTC.

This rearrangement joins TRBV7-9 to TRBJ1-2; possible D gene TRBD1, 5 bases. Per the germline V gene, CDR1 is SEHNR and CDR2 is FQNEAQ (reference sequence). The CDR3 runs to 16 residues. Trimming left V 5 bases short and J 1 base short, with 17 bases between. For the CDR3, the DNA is TGTGCCAGCAGCCCAAGAGGAGGGGATATTAACTATGGCTACACCTTC. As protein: CASSPRGGDINYGYTF.

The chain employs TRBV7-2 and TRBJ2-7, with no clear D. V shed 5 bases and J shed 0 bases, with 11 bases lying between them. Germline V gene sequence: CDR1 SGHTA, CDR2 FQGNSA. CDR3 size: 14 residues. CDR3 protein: CASSVTWGSYEQYF. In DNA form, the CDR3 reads TGTGCCAGCAGCGTTACCTGGGGCTCCTACGAGCAGTACTTC. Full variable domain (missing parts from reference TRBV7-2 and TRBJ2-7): GAGVSQSPSNKVTEKGKDVELRCDPISGHTALYWYRQSLGQGLEFLIYFQGNSAPDKSGLPSDRFSAERTGGSVSTLTIQRTQQEDSAVYLCASSVTWGSYEQYFGPGTRLTVT.

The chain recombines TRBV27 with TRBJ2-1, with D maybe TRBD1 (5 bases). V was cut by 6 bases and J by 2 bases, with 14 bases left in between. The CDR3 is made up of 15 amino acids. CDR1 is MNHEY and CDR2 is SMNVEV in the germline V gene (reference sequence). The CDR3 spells CASRVDRVPYNEQFF. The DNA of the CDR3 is TGTGCCAGCAGAGTCGACAGAGTTCCCTACAATGAGCAGTTCTTC.

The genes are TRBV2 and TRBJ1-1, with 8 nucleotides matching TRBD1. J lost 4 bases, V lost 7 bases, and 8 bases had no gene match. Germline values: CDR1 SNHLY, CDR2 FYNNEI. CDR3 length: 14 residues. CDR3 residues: CASNPQGVATEAFF. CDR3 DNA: TGTGCCAGCAACCCACAGGGGGTGGCCACTGAAGCTTTCTTT.

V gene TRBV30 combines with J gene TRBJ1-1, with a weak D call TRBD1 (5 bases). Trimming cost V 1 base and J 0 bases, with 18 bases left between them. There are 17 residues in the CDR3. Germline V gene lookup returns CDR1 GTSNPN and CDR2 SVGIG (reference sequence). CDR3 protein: CAWSDSILRTLNTEAFF. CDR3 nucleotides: TGTGCCTGGAGTGATAGTATCTTGAGGACATTGAACACTGAAGCTTTCTTT. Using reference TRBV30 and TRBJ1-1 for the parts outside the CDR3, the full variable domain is SQTIHQWPATLVQPVGSPLSLECTVEGTSNPNLYWYRQAAGRGLQLLFYSVGIGQISSEVPQNLSASRPQDRQFILSSKKLLLSDSGFYLCAWSDSILRTLNTEAFFGQGTRLTVV.

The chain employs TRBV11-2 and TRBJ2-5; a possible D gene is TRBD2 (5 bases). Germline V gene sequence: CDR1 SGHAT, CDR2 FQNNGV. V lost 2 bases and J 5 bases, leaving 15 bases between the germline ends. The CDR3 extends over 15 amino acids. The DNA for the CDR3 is TGTGCCAGCAGCTTAAGGCGAGAGTGGAGGGAGACCCAGTACTTC. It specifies CASSLRREWRETQYF.

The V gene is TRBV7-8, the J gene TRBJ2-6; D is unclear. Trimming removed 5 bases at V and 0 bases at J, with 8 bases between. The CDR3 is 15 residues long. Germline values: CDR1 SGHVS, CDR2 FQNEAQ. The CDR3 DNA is TGTGCCAGCAGCCCTAGATACTCTGGGGCCAACGTCCTGACTTTC. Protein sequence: CASSPRYSGANVLTF. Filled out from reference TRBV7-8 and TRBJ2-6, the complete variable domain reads GAGVSQSPRYKVAKRGQDVALRCDPISGHVSLFWYQQALGQGPEFLTYFQNEAQLDKSGLPSDRFFAERPEGSVSTLKIQRTQQEDSAVYLCASSPRYSGANVLTFGAGSRLTVL.

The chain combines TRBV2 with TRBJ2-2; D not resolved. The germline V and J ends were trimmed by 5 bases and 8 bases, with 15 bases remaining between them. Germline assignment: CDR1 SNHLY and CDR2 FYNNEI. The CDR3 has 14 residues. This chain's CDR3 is CASSRLRSPGELFF. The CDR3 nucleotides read TGTGCCAGCAGTCGGCTACGATCTCCGGGGGAGCTGTTTTTT.

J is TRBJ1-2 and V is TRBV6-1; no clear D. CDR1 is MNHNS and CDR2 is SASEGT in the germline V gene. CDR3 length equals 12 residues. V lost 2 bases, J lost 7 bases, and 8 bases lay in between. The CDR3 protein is CASSEPRVGYTF. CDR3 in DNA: TGTGCCAGCAGTGAACCTAGGGTTGGCTACACCTTC.

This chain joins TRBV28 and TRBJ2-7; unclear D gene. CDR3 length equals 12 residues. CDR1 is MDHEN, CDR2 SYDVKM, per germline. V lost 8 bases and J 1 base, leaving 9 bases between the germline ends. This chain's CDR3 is CASQSQSYEQYF. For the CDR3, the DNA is TGTGCCAGCCAGTCTCAATCCTACGAGCAGTACTTC.